This T cell receptor beta chain originates from a study of blood T cell repertoires in COVID-19. Sequencing used immunoSEQ multiplex PCR; TCRdb keeps in-frame clones, though not all of them. The sample lists 46,000 or so clones; approximately 86% were seen once. Germline CDR1 is MGHRA and CDR2 is YSYEKL. The CDR3 contains 14 residues. With V trimmed by 4 bases and J by 0 bases, 1 base remained unmatched. The TCR sequence derives from a man aged 55 to 70 with active or convalescent COVID-19. The rearrangement uses TRBV4-1 and TRBJ2-3, with 7 bases that match TRBD1. Sequencing was done on a sample of peripheral blood. The CDR3 is CASSRQGSTDTQYF. DNA for the CDR3: TGCGCCAGCAGCCGACAGGGAAGCACAGATACGCAGTATTTT.